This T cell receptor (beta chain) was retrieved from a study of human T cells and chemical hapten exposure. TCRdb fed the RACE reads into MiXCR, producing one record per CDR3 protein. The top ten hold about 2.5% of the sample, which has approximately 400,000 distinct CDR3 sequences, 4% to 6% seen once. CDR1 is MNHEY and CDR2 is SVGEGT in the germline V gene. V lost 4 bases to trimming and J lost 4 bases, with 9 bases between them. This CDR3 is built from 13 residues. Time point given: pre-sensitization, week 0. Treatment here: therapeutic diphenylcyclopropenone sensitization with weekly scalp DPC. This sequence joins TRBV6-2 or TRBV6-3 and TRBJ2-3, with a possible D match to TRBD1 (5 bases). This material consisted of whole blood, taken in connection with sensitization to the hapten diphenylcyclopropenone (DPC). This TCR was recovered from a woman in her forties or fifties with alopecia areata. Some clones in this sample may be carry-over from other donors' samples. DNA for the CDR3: TGTGCCAGCAGTTTCAGGGCGGCAGATACGCAGTATTTT. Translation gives CASSFRAADTQYF.